Listed below are T cell receptor beta chains from one sample, sequenced in a study of blood T cell repertoires in COVID-19. Here immunoSEQ multiplex PCR was the method, and the copy in TCRdb shows in-frame clones only, minus some. The data contain a few hundred thousand clones, about 81% of them singletons. Sequenced material: PBMCs or T cells enriched from blood (not recorded which). These receptors were obtained from a middle-aged man who had recovered from COVID-19. The CDR3 runs from the conserved cysteine through the conserved F or W. The order of the fields is D gene, clone size, J gene, V gene, CDR3 protein, CDR3 DNA. The D gene is left open where the match is weak. Size is omitted from some rows. Given values are once, few, many or a class for expanded clones.

NA | NA | TRBJ2-3 | TRBV5-1 | CASSFQGNTDTQYF | TGCGCCAGCAGCTTCCAGGGAAACACAGATACGCAGTATTTT
NA | NA | TRBJ1-2 | TRBV7-3 | CASRSSGRGDGYTF | TGTGCCAGCAGGTCTTCGGGGAGGGGGGATGGCTACACCTTC
NA | NA | TRBJ1-2 | TRBV19 | CASSRLNYGYTF | TGTGCCAGTAGTCGACTTAACTATGGCTACACCTTC
NA | NA | TRBJ2-3 | TRBV25-1 | CASSESDDPDTQYF | TGTGCCAGCAGTGAAAGCGACGACCCAGATACGCAGTATTTT
NA | NA | TRBJ2-3 | TRBV9 | CASSVGGSTDTQYF | TGTGCCAGCAGCGTAGGAGGTAGCACAGATACGCAGTATTTT
TRBD1 | NA | TRBJ1-2 | TRBV5-6 | CASGQGSGGYGYTF | TGTGCCAGCGGACAGGGTAGCGGAGGCTATGGCTACACCTTC
NA | NA | TRBJ2-1 | TRBV5-4 | CASSYTSGAAEQFF | TGTGCCAGCAGCTACACCTCGGGAGCAGCTGAGCAGTTCTTC
TRBD1 | NA | TRBJ1-5 | TRBV19 | CASKTRGPLVF | TGTGCCAGTAAGACCAGGGGGCCCCTGGTTTTT
NA | NA | TRBJ2-3 | TRBV5-1 | CASSFQNPPEDTQYF | TGCGCCAGCAGCTTCCAAAACCCCCCCGAGGATACGCAGTATTTT
NA | NA | TRBJ1-1 | TRBV6-5 | CASTRAGVGATEAFF | TGTGCCAGCACCAGGGCCGGCGTGGGGGCCACTGAAGCTTTCTTT
TRBD2 | NA | TRBJ2-5 | TRBV4-2 | CASSKLKTSGGKVYF | TGTGCCAGCAGCAAGTTGAAGACTAGCGGGGGAAAGGTGTACTTC
TRBD1 | NA | TRBJ1-5 | TRBV30 | CAWNKGQRSNQPQHF | TGTGCCTGGAATAAGGGACAGAGGAGCAATCAGCCCCAGCATTTT
NA | NA | TRBJ2-7 | TRBV5-1 | CASSFQLDYEQYF | TGCGCCAGCAGCTTTCAACTAGACTACGAGCAGTACTTC
NA | NA | TRBJ2-7 | TRBV6-5 | CASTDTSYEQYF | TGTGCCAGCACCGACACCTCCTACGAGCAGTACTTC
TRBD1 | NA | TRBJ2-7 | TRBV11-2 | CASSLTRQGPYEQYF | TGTGCCAGCAGCTTAACAAGACAGGGGCCCTACGAGCAGTACTTC
TRBD1 | NA | TRBJ2-7 | TRBV5-1 | CASSLKQGVNEQYF | TGCGCCAGCAGCTTGAAACAGGGGGTGAACGAGCAGTACTTC
NA | NA | TRBJ1-1 | TRBV2 | CASSGSQRKNTEAFF | TGTGCCAGCAGTGGATCCCAGCGCAAGAACACTGAAGCTTTCTTT
TRBD2 | once | TRBJ2-3 | TRBV5-8 | CASSFSAGDYTDTQYF | TGTGCCAGCAGCTTCTCGGCGGGGGATTACACAGATACGCAGTATTTT
TRBD2 | NA | TRBJ2-7 | TRBV5-1 | CASSFLAGCSYEQYF | TGCGCCAGCAGCTTTCTAGCGGGATGCTCCTACGAGCAGTACTTC
TRBD2 | NA | TRBJ2-3 | TRBV7-9 | CASSFSGGLADTQYF | TGTGCCAGCAGCTTCTCCGGGGGGTTGGCAGATACGCAGTATTTT
TRBD1 | NA | TRBJ1-1 | TRBV15 | CATSRAGTGGGTEAFF | TGTGCCACCAGCAGAGCCGGGACAGGGGGCGGTACTGAAGCTTTCTTT
NA | NA | TRBJ1-5 | TRBV6-5 | CASCRQYSNQPQHF | TGTGCCAGCTGCAGACAGTATAGCAATCAGCCCCAGCATTTT
TRBD2 | NA | TRBJ2-5 | TRBV9 | CASSWTSGMGETQYF | TGTGCCAGCAGCTGGACTAGCGGGATGGGGGAGACCCAGTACTTC
NA | NA | TRBJ1-4 | TRBV6-5 | CASSYVRGEKLFF | TGTGCCAGCAGTTACGTTCGGGGGGAAAAACTGTTTTTT
NA | NA | TRBJ2-3 | TRBV3-1/TRBV3-2 | CASGLGRASTDTQYF | TGTGCCAGCGGGTTGGGCAGGGCGAGCACAGATACGCAGTATTTT
TRBD1 | NA | TRBJ2-7 | TRBV29-1 | CSVRTGASYEQYF | TGCAGCGTTCGGACAGGGGCCTCCTACGAGCAGTACTTC
NA | few | TRBJ2-1 | TRBV12-3/TRBV12-4 | CASSFRYNEQFF | TGTGCCAGCAGTTTCCGCTACAATGAGCAGTTCTTC
TRBD1 | NA | TRBJ2-7 | TRBV27 | CASSTLTTGGYEQYF | TGTGCCAGCAGTACCTTAACCACAGGGGGCTACGAGCAGTACTTC
TRBD1 | NA | TRBJ2-2 | TRBV5-4 | CASSSPTGGTGELFF | TGTGCCAGCAGCTCCCCGACAGGGGGCACCGGGGAGCTGTTTTTT
NA | few | TRBJ1-2 | TRBV5-1 | CASSSGTYKGGYGYTF | TGCGCCAGCAGCTCCGGGACCTACAAAGGGGGTTATGGCTACACCTTC
NA | NA | TRBJ1-2 | TRBV30 | CAWSNGRANYGYTF | TGTGCCTGGAGTAACGGCAGGGCTAACTATGGCTACACCTTC